This TCR beta chain comes out of a study of Ad26.COV2.S vaccination and SARS-CoV-2 variants. Study-wide context: A participant enrolled in the COV1001 Ad26.COV2.S trial arm provided the sample. Study-wide findings and caveats: Placebo recipients and vaccine recipients were similar in non-spike TCR breadth.

The protocol was immunoSEQ multiplex PCR, while the TCRdb copy is restricted to in-frame clones and leaves out a portion. The sample comprises about 410,000 clones, 75% to 90% of which are singletons, and under 3.5% rests with the top ten. V lost 0 bases and J lost 6, with 12 bases in between. From germline, CDR1 is MGHRA and CDR2 YSYEKL. This CDR3 contains 14 residues. As to treatment: roughly 20 received Ad26.COV2.S at low or high dose, single or two shots; about 5 received placebo; per-sample allocation not given. Material that was analyzed had been drawn on day 63 after the first vaccine or placebo injection. About this clone: The antigen remains unidentified.

The clonotype comes from a person aged 18-65 years who received the Ad26.COV2.S COVID-19 vaccine or a placebo. The chain uses TRBV4-1 and TRBJ2-7, with TRBD2 as a possible D gene (6 bases). This sample comprised peripheral blood, obtained in a trial of Ad26.COV2.S vaccine versus placebo. CDR3 sequence reads: CASSQERGFSEQYF. The DNA of the CDR3 is TGCGCCAGCAGCCAAGAACGGGGGTTTAGCGAGCAGTACTTC.